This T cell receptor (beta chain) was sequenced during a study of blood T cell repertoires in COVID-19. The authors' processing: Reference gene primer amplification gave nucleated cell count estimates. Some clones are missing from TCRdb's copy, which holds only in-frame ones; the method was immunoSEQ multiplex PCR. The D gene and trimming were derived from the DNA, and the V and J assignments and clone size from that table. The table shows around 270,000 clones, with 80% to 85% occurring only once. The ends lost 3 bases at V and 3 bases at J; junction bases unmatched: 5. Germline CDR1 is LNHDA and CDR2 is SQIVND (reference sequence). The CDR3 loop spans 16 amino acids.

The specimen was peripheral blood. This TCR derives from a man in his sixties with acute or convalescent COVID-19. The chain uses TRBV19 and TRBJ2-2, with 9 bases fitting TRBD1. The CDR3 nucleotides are TGTGCCAGTAGTATTTTCTGGACAGGGGACACCGGGGAGCTGTTTTTT. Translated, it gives CASSIFWTGDTGELFF.